These 17 T cell receptor beta chains originate from one sample sequenced in a study of human T cells and chemical hapten exposure. The time point is: patch test 1, 2 weeks after DPC sensitization. The treatment denotes: therapeutic diphenylcyclopropenone sensitization with weekly scalp DPC. MiXCR, applied by TCRdb to the RACE reads, yields one record per CDR3 protein. The table lists approximately 110,000 distinct CDR3 sequences, approximately 10% of them singletons. The source was whole blood, collected in connection with sensitization to the hapten diphenylcyclopropenone (DPC). The receptors here all came from a woman in her thirties or forties with alopecia areata. Some clones in this sample may be carry-over from other donors' samples.

This clonotype was picked up a small number of times. The CDR3 DNA sequence: TGTGCCAGCAGCCGCGGACAGGGCTATGGCTACACCTTC. Its translation: CASSRGQGYGYTF. The V and J genes are TRBV7-8 and TRBJ1-2, with 8 bases aligning to TRBD1. This CDR3 contains 13 residues. Germline CDR1 SGHVS, CDR2 FQNEAQ. Trimming at V came to 5 bases and at J to 4 bases, leaving 3 bases not matched to a gene. The full variable domain, with the rest looked up from reference TRBV7-8 and TRBJ1-2, is GAGVSQSPRYKVAKRGQDVALRCDPISGHVSLFWYQQALGQGPEFLTYFQNEAQLDKSGLPSDRFFAERPEGSVSTLKIQRTQQEDSAVYLCASSRGQGYGYTFGSGTRLTVV.

The chain carries TRBV15 and TRBJ2-1; TRBD2 agrees at 13 bases. The CDR3 covers 16 residues. CDR1 LNHNV and CDR2 YYDKDF come from the germline V gene (reference sequence). V gave up 5 bases and J gave up 7 bases; unmatched junction bases: 8. The chain's CDR3 is CATSPHGLAGVNEQFF. The CDR3 nucleotides are TGTGCCACCAGCCCCCACGGACTAGCGGGAGTTAATGAGCAGTTCTTC.

There are many counts of this clonotype. The V call is TRBV25-1, the J call TRBJ2-7, with 9 nucleotides matching TRBD1. Germline-derived CDR1 and CDR2 are MGHDK and SYGVNS. Trimming took 6 bases from V and 0 from J; bases not matched to a gene: 3. The CDR3 extends over 14 amino acids. CDR3 sequence: CASRGQGFSYEQYF. Here the CDR3 DNA reads TGTGCCAGCAGAGGACAGGGGTTCTCCTACGAGCAGTACTTC.

This clonotype was seen repeatedly, ten times or more. V is TRBV6-2 or TRBV6-3 and J is TRBJ2-1; tentatively, D is TRBD2 (5 bases). Trimming removed 7 bases at V and 14 bases at J, with 21 bases between. Germline assignment: CDR1 MNHEY and CDR2 SVGEGT. The CDR3 has 13 residues. Here the CDR3 DNA reads TGTGCCAGCACCTTAGGACGGGCGGGTGGAGAGTTCTTC. As protein: CASTLGRAGGEFF.

This clonotype turned up a few times. The chain combines TRBV7-8 with TRBJ2-7, with 7 bases lining up with TRBD2. Germline CDR1 and CDR2: SGHVS and FQNEAQ. The CDR3 is made up of 15 amino acids. V was pared by 5 bases and J by 2 bases, with 9 bases of the junction left unmatched. Here the CDR3 DNA reads TGTGCCAGCAGCCAAATAGGGACTACAACCTACGAGCAGTACTTC. Translating it yields CASSQIGTTTYEQYF.

This clonotype has at least ten counts. CDR3 loop: CASSPDGGGNQPQHF. As DNA, the CDR3 is TGTGCCAGCAGCCCCGACGGCGGGGGCAATCAGCCCCAGCATTTT. This chain links TRBV12-3 or TRBV12-4 with TRBJ1-5; D gene uncertain. Deletions cut 6 bases from V and 2 bases from J, with 14 bases between. This CDR3 spans 15 amino acids.

This clonotype was counted between two and nine times. The V and J genes are TRBV11-2 and TRBJ1-1; D unresolved. V dropped 5 bases and J dropped 5 bases, with 12 bases sitting between them. The V gene's germline CDR1 is SGHAT and CDR2 FQNNGV. The CDR3 sequence is 13 residues long. CDR3 bases: TGTGCCAGCAGCCCCCCGCTAGGGACTGAAGCTTTCTTT. Translating gives CASSPPLGTEAFF.

This clonotype came up many times. This chain uses TRBV12-3 or TRBV12-4 with TRBJ1-2; no reliable D call. V lost 8 bases to trimming and J lost 2 bases, with 12 bases between them. This CDR3 has 13 residues. Here the CDR3 reads CASGSDGNYGYTF. CDR3 nucleotide sequence: TGTGCCAGCGGGTCAGACGGAAACTATGGCTACACCTTC.

This clonotype was picked up many times. The rearrangement uses TRBV6-6 and TRBJ1-2; D ambiguous. V lost 6 bases to trimming and J lost 1 base, with 9 bases between them. Germline V CDR1 and CDR2: MNHNY, SVGAGI (reference sequence). The CDR3 spans 13 residues. The CDR3 loop is CASSPTDNYGYTF. Written as DNA, the CDR3 is TGTGCCAGCAGCCCCACTGATAACTATGGCTACACCTTC.

The chain joins TRBV12-3 or TRBV12-4 to TRBJ1-5; D unclear. V was shortened by 6 bases and J by 0 bases, with 9 bases between the two germline ends. The CDR3 contains 14 residues. The DNA of the CDR3 is TGTGCCAGCAGCGAAACGGATAGCAATCAGCCCCAGCATTTT. It yields the protein CASSETDSNQPQHF.

This clonotype was found many times. V and J are TRBV10-3 and TRBJ2-7, with no clear D. The V gene's germline CDR1 is ENHRY and CDR2 SYGVKD. This CDR3 region has 15 residues. V was clipped by 10 bases and J by 4 bases, with 23 bases between them. The CDR3 coding sequence is TGTGCCACCCCATACCCCGACAAGCTCTCTTACGAGCAGTACTTC. Translating it yields CATPYPDKLSYEQYF.

The sample holds many counts of this clonotype. V gene TRBV20-1 combines with J gene TRBJ2-1; weak D call: TRBD1 (5 bases). Trimming removed 3 bases from V and 4 bases from J, with 10 bases in between. Germline values: CDR1 DFQATT, CDR2 SNEGSKA (reference sequence). The CDR3 consists of 13 residues. The CDR3: CSASGREYNEQFF. The CDR3 region has the DNA TGCAGTGCTAGCGGCAGGGAATACAATGAGCAGTTCTTC.

This clonotype was observed many times. The gene calls are TRBV6-1 and TRBJ2-1, with 7 bases aligning to TRBD1. V was pared by 2 bases and J by 6 bases, with 10 bases of the junction left unmatched. Germline V gene lookup returns CDR1 MNHNS and CDR2 SASEGT. This CDR3 comprises 16 residues. The CDR3 DNA reads TGTGCCAGCAGTGAAAGCCCCGGGACAGTCAGCAATGAGCAGTTCTTC. Residues: CASSESPGTVSNEQFF.

The sample holds a few counts of this clonotype. The gene calls are TRBV7-2 and TRBJ2-3; D gene uncertain. Germline V lookup: CDR1 SGHTA, CDR2 FQGNSA. V was cut by 1 base and J by 4 bases, with 9 bases left in between. This CDR3 region has 14 residues. As DNA, the CDR3 is TGTGCCAGCAGCTTAGTGATTGGCCCAGATACGCAGTATTTT. Residues: CASSLVIGPDTQYF.

The V and J genes are TRBV29-1 and TRBJ2-5; 10 bases line up with TRBD1. CDR1 is SQVTM and CDR2 is ANQGSEA in the germline V gene. The CDR3 runs 14 residues. V was clipped by 7 bases and J by 4 bases; unmatched bases: 9. The CDR3 sequence is CSERGQGSSETQYF. For the CDR3, the DNA is TGCAGCGAGAGGGGACAGGGGTCCTCAGAGACCCAGTACTTC.

This clonotype was recorded many times. The chain recombines TRBV27 with TRBJ2-3, with 8 bases fitting TRBD2. The CDR3 has 14 amino acids. Germline V lookup: CDR1 MNHEY, CDR2 SMNVEV (reference sequence). V was clipped by 4 bases and J by 4 bases; unmatched bases: 4. The CDR3 nucleotides are TGTGCCAGCAGTTCTCAGCGGGGGTCAGATACGCAGTATTTT. Translation gives CASSSQRGSDTQYF.

The chain employs TRBV11-2 and TRBJ2-7; D gene uncertain. The CDR3 has 15 residues. The germline gives CDR1 SGHAT, CDR2 FQNNGV. V was pared by 8 bases and J by 7 bases, with 24 bases between. The CDR3 is CASGFRQLGFMEQYF. DNA for the CDR3: TGTGCCAGCGGTTTTAGGCAACTGGGATTTATGGAGCAGTACTTC.